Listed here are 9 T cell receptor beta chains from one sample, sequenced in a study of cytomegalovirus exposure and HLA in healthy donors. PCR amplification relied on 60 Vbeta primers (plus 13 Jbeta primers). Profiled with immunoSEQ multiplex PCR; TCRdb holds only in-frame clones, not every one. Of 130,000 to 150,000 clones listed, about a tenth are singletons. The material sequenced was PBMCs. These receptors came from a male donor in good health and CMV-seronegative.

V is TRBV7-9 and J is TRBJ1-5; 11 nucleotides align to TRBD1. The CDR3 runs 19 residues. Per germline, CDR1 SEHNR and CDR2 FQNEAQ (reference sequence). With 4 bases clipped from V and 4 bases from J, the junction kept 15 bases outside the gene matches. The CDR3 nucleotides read TGTGCCAGCAGCTCAGGACAGGGGGCGCAGGCAGAGCTTAATCAGCCCCAGCATTTT. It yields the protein CASSSGQGAQAELNQPQHF.

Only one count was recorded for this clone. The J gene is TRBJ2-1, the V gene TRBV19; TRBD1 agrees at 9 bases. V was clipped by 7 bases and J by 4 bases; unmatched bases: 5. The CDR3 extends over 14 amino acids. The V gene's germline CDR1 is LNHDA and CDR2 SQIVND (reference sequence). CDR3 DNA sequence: TGTGCCAGTAAGGGACAGGGTTTTTACAATGAGCAGTTCTTC. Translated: CASKGQGFYNEQFF.

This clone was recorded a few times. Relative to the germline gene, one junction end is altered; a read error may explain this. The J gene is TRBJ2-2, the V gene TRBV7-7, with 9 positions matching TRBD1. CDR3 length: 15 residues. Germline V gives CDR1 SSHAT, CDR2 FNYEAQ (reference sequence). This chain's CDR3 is CASSLETGGTGELFF. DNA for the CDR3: TGTGCTAGCAGCTTGGAGACAGGGGGCACCGGGGAGCTGTTTTTT.

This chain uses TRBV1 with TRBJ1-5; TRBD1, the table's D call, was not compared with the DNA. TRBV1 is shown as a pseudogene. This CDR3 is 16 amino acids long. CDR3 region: CTSSQVLKAGDQPQHF. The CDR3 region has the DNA TGCACCAGCAGCCAAGTGTTAAAGGCAGGCGATCAGCCCCAGCATTTT.

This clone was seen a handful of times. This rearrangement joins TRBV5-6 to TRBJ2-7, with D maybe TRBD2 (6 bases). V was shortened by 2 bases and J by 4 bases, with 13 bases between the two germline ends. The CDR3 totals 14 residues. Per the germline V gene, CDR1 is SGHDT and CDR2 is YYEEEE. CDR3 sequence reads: CASSFGGSRYEQYF. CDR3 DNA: TGTGCCAGCAGCTTCGGAGGGTCTAGGTACGAGCAGTACTTC.

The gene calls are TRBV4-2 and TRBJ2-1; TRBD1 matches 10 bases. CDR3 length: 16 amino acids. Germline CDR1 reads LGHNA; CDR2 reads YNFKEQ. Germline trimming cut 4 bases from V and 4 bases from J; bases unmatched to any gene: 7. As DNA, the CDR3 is TGTGCCAGCAGCCGAGATGACAGGGGGCTTTACAATGAGCAGTTCTTC. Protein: CASSRDDRGLYNEQFF.

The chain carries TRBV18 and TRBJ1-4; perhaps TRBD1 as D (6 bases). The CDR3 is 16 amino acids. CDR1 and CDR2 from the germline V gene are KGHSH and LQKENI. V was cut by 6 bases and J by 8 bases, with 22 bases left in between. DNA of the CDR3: TGTGCCAGCTCCCCGCCGAAGGGGGTACTGGAGGAAAAACTGTTTTTT. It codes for CASSPPKGVLEEKLFF.

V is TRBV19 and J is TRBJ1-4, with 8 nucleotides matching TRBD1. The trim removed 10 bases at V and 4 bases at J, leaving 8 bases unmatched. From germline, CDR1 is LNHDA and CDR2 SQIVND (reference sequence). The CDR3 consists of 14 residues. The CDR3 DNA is TGTGCCACCAGGGGGCCGCAAATTAATGAAAAACTGTTTTTT. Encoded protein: CATRGPQINEKLFF.

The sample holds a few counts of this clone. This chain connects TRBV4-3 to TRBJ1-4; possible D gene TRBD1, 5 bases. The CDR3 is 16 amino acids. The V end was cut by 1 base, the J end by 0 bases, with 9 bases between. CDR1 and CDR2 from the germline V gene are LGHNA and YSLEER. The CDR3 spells CASSQGTFSTNEKLFF. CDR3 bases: TGCGCCAGCAGCCAAGGGACATTTTCAACTAATGAAAAACTGTTTTTT.